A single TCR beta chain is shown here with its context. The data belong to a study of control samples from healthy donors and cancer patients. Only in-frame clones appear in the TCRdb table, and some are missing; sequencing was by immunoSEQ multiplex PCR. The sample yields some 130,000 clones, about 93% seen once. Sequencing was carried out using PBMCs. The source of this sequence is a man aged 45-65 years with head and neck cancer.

CDR3 sequence: CASNHAGAGGQETQYF. CDR3 bases: TGTGCCAGCAACCACGCCGGGGCGGGGGGGCAGGAGACCCAGTACTTC. The rearrangement joins TRBV7-2 to TRBJ2-5; 9 bases agree with TRBD2. V shed 7 bases, J shed 5 bases, and the junction held 14 bases outside the gene matches. CDR1 and CDR2 from the germline V gene are SGHTA and FQGNSA. This CDR3 is 16 amino acids long.